Following are 23 T cell receptor beta chains from one sample sequenced in a study of radiation and T cells in renal cell carcinoma. Using immunoSEQ multiplex PCR, the repertoire was profiled, and TCRdb retains in-frame clones only, with some absent. The table lists 65,000 to 80,000 clones, approximately 83% of them singletons, with 20% to 25% in the top ten. As to time point: blood 2 weeks post-SBRT. Specified treatment: 15 Gy SBRT to primary tumor, nephrectomy 4 weeks later. Sequenced material: blood, taken from a patient whose treatment included radiotherapy and nephrectomy. All receptors derive from a woman between 50 and 59 years old with renal cell carcinoma.

The CDR3 region is CAWTSLRNTEAFF. CDR3 in DNA: TGTGCCTGGACCAGCCTTCGGAACACTGAAGCTTTCTTT. V is TRBV30 and J is TRBJ1-1, with D unresolved. V lost 4 bases to trimming and J lost 1 base, with 10 bases between them. The CDR3 totals 13 residues. Germline V gene lookup returns CDR1 GTSNPN and CDR2 SVGIG (reference sequence).

The rearrangement uses TRBV18 and TRBJ2-3; 15 positions agree with TRBD2. The CDR3 runs 17 residues. V shed 5 bases and J 3 bases; nucleotides not matched to a gene: 6. CDR1 and CDR2 (germline): KGHSH, LQKENI. CDR3 sequence reads: CASSSGLAGGLTDTQYF. Here the CDR3 DNA reads TGTGCCAGCTCATCCGGACTAGCGGGAGGGTTGACAGATACGCAGTATTTT. The entire variable domain, with the rest obtained from reference TRBV18 and TRBJ2-3, is as follows: NAGVMQNPRHLVRRRGQEARLRCSPMKGHSHVYWYRQLPEEGLKFMVYLQKENIIDESGMPKERFSAEFPKEGPSILRIQQVVRGDSAAYFCASSSGLAGGLTDTQYFGPGTRLTVL.

The chain links TRBV28 to TRBJ1-5, with TRBD1 identical over 10 bases. The CDR3 runs 15 residues. Germline loops: CDR1 MDHEN, CDR2 SYDVKM. V lost 4 bases and J lost 5; bases outside the gene matches: 5. The CDR3 loop reads CASSSGQGNHQPQHF. The CDR3 DNA is TGTGCCAGCAGTTCGGGACAGGGGAATCATCAGCCCCAGCATTTT.

The J gene is TRBJ2-1, the V gene TRBV28; TRBD1 agrees at 10 bases. From germline, CDR1 is MDHEN and CDR2 SYDVKM. The CDR3 runs to 15 residues. V trimming: 6 bases; J trimming: 2 bases; junction bases outside the gene matches: 4. CDR3 nucleotide sequence: TGTGCCAGCAGATCGGGACAGGGGACCTACAATGAGCAGTTCTTC. This encodes CASRSGQGTYNEQFF.

V usage is TRBV10-1 and J usage is TRBJ1-4; perhaps TRBD1 as D (6 bases). Trimming stripped 5 bases from V and 8 bases from J, with 12 bases between. This CDR3 is 13 amino acids long. Germline-derived CDR1 and CDR2 are WNHNN and SYGVQD (reference sequence). The CDR3 DNA is TGCGCCAGCAGTTCCCGGGGGCTCGAAAAACTGTTTTTT. This encodes CASSSRGLEKLFF.

The sample holds one count of this clone. The DNA for the CDR3 is TGTGCCACCAAACAGAACTCTGGGGCCAACGTCCTGACTTTC. It translates to CATKQNSGANVLTF. This chain connects TRBV10-3 to TRBJ2-6; D not resolved. The CDR3 runs 14 residues. Germline V gene lookup returns CDR1 ENHRY and CDR2 SYGVKD. V was clipped by 10 bases and J by 0 bases, with 10 bases between them.

The chain links TRBV10-3 to TRBJ2-7; possible D gene TRBD2, 6 bases. The CDR3 covers 15 residues. From germline, CDR1 is ENHRY and CDR2 SYGVKD. Trimming stripped 5 bases from V and 3 bases from J, with 17 bases between. This CDR3 reads CAISPDLASSYEQYF. The CDR3 DNA is TGTGCCATCAGTCCTGATCTAGCGTCGAGCTACGAGCAGTACTTC.

The chain combines TRBV6-5 with TRBJ1-6; D gene ambiguous. Trimming left V 0 bases short and J 10 bases short, with 10 bases between. This CDR3 has 14 amino acids. CDR1 and CDR2 from the germline V gene are MNHEY and SVGAGI. CDR3 bases: TGTGCCAGCAGTTACTCGATTCTCCGATCACCCCTCCACTTT. Translated: CASSYSILRSPLHF.

The chain is built from TRBV5-1 and TRBJ2-5, with D unresolved. The CDR3 consists of 13 residues. Germline CDR1 reads SGHRS; CDR2 reads YFSETQ. Trimming took off 0 bases at V and 5 bases at J, with 8 bases between the two ends. The CDR3 here is CASSLGPAETQYF. CDR3 nucleotide sequence: TGCGCCAGCAGCTTGGGGCCAGCGGAGACCCAGTACTTC.

The chain employs TRBV2 and TRBJ2-7, with TRBD1 identical over 10 bases. CDR1 and CDR2 (germline): SNHLY, FYNNEI. This CDR3 has 15 amino acids. V lost 4 bases, J lost 1 base, and 4 bases stayed unmatched. The CDR3 loop reads CASSGGTGVSYEQYF. The CDR3 DNA is TGTGCCAGCAGTGGCGGGACAGGGGTTTCCTACGAGCAGTACTTC.

The genes are TRBV28 and TRBJ2-1; 9 positions agree with TRBD1. The CDR3 is 16 amino acids. After removal of 4 bases from V and 5 bases from J, the junction contained 9 bases not matched to a gene. Germline values: CDR1 MDHEN, CDR2 SYDVKM. The CDR3 DNA reads TGTGCCAGCAGTTCGCCACCGGGACAGGGCGACAATGAGCAGTTCTTC. Protein sequence: CASSSPPGQGDNEQFF.

The V and J genes are TRBV5-1 and TRBJ2-7; 10 nucleotides match TRBD1. Trimming cost V 2 bases and J 9 bases; bases outside gene matches: 11. The V gene's germline CDR1 is SGHRS and CDR2 YFSETQ. This CDR3 has 15 amino acids. The CDR3 DNA follows: TGCGCCAGCAGCTTATCGGGACAGGGGCGTTCCGGGCAGTACTTC. It specifies CASSLSGQGRSGQYF.

This clone appeared a single time. The chain carries TRBV21-1 and TRBJ2-6; TRBD1, the table's D call, lacks a check against the DNA. TRBV21-1 is a pseudogene locus. The CDR3 has 17 amino acids. The CDR3: CASSKRGYVSGANVLTF. The CDR3 nucleotides are TGTGCCAGCAGCAAAAGGGGTTACGTATCCGGGGCCAACGTCCTGACTTTC.

This clone was recorded once. V usage is TRBV19 and J usage is TRBJ2-7; 14 bases are shared with TRBD2. With V trimmed by 4 bases and J by 2 bases, 7 bases remained unmatched. The germline gives CDR1 LNHDA, CDR2 SQIVND (reference sequence). The CDR3 is 17 amino acids. Here the CDR3 DNA reads TGTGCCAGTAGTAAAACCGGGACTAGCGGGAGTGCCTACGAGCAGTACTTC. Translating it yields CASSKTGTSGSAYEQYF.

V usage is TRBV18 and J usage is TRBJ2-7; D might be TRBD1 (5 bases). The CDR3 is 13 amino acids. The V gene lost 3 bases and the J gene lost 3 bases, with 9 bases spanning the gap. Looked up from germline, CDR1 is KGHSH and CDR2 is LQKENI. The CDR3 region is CASSPPGFYEQYF. CDR3 bases: TGTGCCAGCTCACCGCCAGGGTTCTACGAGCAGTACTTC.

The CDR3 DNA follows: TGTGCCAGTAGTAACCGGGACTCTATTAATTCACCCCTCCACTTT. It codes for CASSNRDSINSPLHF. This sequence joins TRBV19 and TRBJ1-6; the D gene is possibly TRBD1 (5 bases). Trimming removed 4 bases at V and 6 bases at J, with 13 bases between. CDR1 is LNHDA and CDR2 is SQIVND in the germline V gene (reference sequence). The CDR3 spans 15 residues.

The chain couples TRBV6-1 to TRBJ2-7; perhaps TRBD2 as D (6 bases). Looked up from germline, CDR1 is MNHNS and CDR2 is SASEGT. The CDR3 has 15 residues. V was cut by 6 bases and J by 5 bases, with 20 bases left in between. Here the CDR3 reads CASSAPWWRGHEQYF. The DNA of the CDR3 is TGTGCCAGCAGCGCCCCCTGGTGGAGGGGCCACGAGCAGTACTTC.

The chain employs TRBV7-2 and TRBJ2-7, with D possibly TRBD1 on 6 matching bases. CDR1 and CDR2 (germline): SGHTA, FQGNSA. The CDR3 length is 14 residues. The V end was cut by 5 bases, the J end by 0 bases, with 11 bases between. CDR3 sequence: CASSPGDTSYEQYF. Here the CDR3 DNA reads TGTGCCAGCAGCCCCGGGGACACCTCCTACGAGCAGTACTTC.

CDR3 in amino acids: CASSSILNTEAFF. Written as DNA, the CDR3 is TGTGCCAGCAGCTCTATCCTGAACACTGAAGCTTTCTTT. The V gene is TRBV7-9, the J gene TRBJ1-1; D uncertain. Between the trimmed V and J ends, which lost 4 bases and 0 bases, there was a span of 6 bases. Germline loops: CDR1 SEHNR, CDR2 FQNEAQ (reference sequence). The CDR3 contains 13 residues.

This clone was seen just once. The chain is built from TRBV19 and TRBJ2-5; D is unresolved. V gave up 4 bases and J gave up 5 bases, with 11 bases separating them. There are 13 residues in the CDR3. CDR1 is LNHDA, CDR2 SQIVND, per germline (reference sequence). As DNA, the CDR3 is TGTGCCAGTAGTACAACCCATAGGGAGACCCAGTACTTC. As protein: CASSTTHRETQYF.

This clone was observed once. The gene calls are TRBV6-1 and TRBJ1-2; 8 bases align to TRBD1. CDR3 length equals 13 residues. V dropped 10 bases and J dropped 7; count of bases not matched to a gene: 11. Looked up from germline, CDR1 is MNHNS and CDR2 is SASEGT. For the CDR3, the DNA is TGTGCCACCGAGACAGGGGCGGGAGCTGGCTACACCTTC. Protein product: CATETGAGAGYTF.

The V call is TRBV10-3, the J call TRBJ2-1, with a possible D match to TRBD2 (7 bases). Looked up from germline, CDR1 is ENHRY and CDR2 is SYGVKD. V dropped 0 bases and J dropped 12 bases, with 12 bases sitting between them. The length of the CDR3 is 13 residues. The CDR3 spells CAISESKGEGQFF. Here the CDR3 DNA reads TGTGCCATCAGTGAGTCGAAGGGGGAGGGGCAGTTCTTC.

The rearrangement links TRBV21-1 to TRBJ2-2; the table's TRBD2 call for D was not verified on the DNA. TRBV21-1 is listed as a pseudogene. The CDR3 extends over 19 amino acids. The CDR3 nucleotides read TGTGCCAGCAGCAAAACCCCAGGACTAGCCCGAAGTAACACCGGGGAGCTGTTTTTT. Amino acid sequence: CASSKTPGLARSNTGELFF.